In this sample, the clone carrying this T cell receptor (beta chain) turned up many times. Its antigen remains unknown. This may be a read error, as it is one base from a much larger clone. Patients chosen for sequencing had shown CD8+CD57+ cell expansion by flow cytometry. CDR1 is LNHNV and CDR2 is YYDKDF in the germline V gene (reference sequence). This CDR3 region has 12 residues. This record belongs to a study of CD8+CD57+ T cells in acquired aplastic anemia. Overall study findings and caveats: Patients and healthy controls showed no significant CD8+ Simpson's diversity difference.

The template used for profiling TCR beta VDJ and CDR3 was genomic DNA. TCRdb processed the reads anew with MiXCR; each CDR3 protein has one entry. The sample records 200,000 or so distinct CDR3 sequences, more than 45% being singletons. The specimen was sorted CD4+, CD8+, or CD8+CD57+ T cells (not recorded which) from PBMCs. The receptor was isolated from a human donor with aplastic anemia. This rearrangement joins TRBV15 to TRBJ1-6; D unclear. CDR3 amino acids: CAASRANSPLHF. The CDR3 nucleotides read TGTGCCGCCAGCAGAGCGAATTCACCCCTCCACTTT.